This TCR beta chain was documented in a study of siplizumab effects on memory and regulatory T cells. Sequenced by immunoSEQ multiplex PCR; TCRdb stores in-frame clones only, minus some. Among roughly 100,000 clones, 80% to 95% were seen once, and the ten largest hold roughly 1%. V lost 3 bases to trimming and J lost 3 bases, with 6 bases between them. Germline CDR1 is MDHEN and CDR2 is SYDVKM. CDR3 length equals 13 residues. Sequenced sample: CD4+ T cells sorted from blood. The chain recombines TRBV28 with TRBJ1-5; no definite D call. This receptor was taken from a human donor in good health. The CDR3: CASSFRYNQPQHF. CDR3 bases: TGTGCCAGCAGTTTCAGATACAATCAGCCCCAGCATTTT.